This T cell receptor beta chain was retrieved from a study of control samples from healthy donors and cancer patients. Repertoires were generated with immunoSEQ multiplex PCR, while TCRdb's copy carries only in-frame clones and drops some. The sample yields roughly 190,000 clones, about 90% seen once. In germline, CDR1 is KGHSH, CDR2 LQKENI. The CDR3 sequence is 13 residues long. Deletions cut 6 bases from V and 8 bases from J, with 14 bases between. Sequenced material: blood. The source is a man aged 25-45 years in good health. The chain has TRBV18 and TRBJ1-5; D remains unclear. The CDR3 sequence is CASSSGPDEPQHF. DNA of the CDR3: TGTGCCAGCTCTTCGGGCCCCGATGAGCCCCAGCATTTT.